These T cell receptor beta chains were read from a single sample in a study of beta chain features in type 1 diabetes. The table came from immunoSEQ multiplex PCR; TCRdb's copy has only in-frame clones and leaves some out. The sample lists about 340,000 clones; roughly 13% were seen once. Sequences were obtained from naive CD4+ T cells from blood. The source is a woman between 18 and 30 years old with type 1 diabetes. The CDR3 runs from the conserved cysteine through the conserved F or W. Each record gives: CDR3 protein, CDR3 DNA, V gene, J gene, D gene, clone size. The D gene is left open where the match is weak. Clone size, where shown, is once, few, many, or a class for clones that have expanded.

CDR3 protein: CASSPGLAGDDQETQYF
CDR3 DNA: TGTGCCAGCAGCCCAGGACTAGCGGGGGACGACCAAGAGACCCAGTACTTC
V gene: TRBV11-3
J gene: TRBJ2-5
D gene: TRBD2
clone size: NA

CDR3 protein: CSVQDSNQPQHF
CDR3 DNA: TGCAGCGTCCAGGATAGCAATCAGCCCCAGCATTTT
V gene: TRBV29-1
J gene: TRBJ1-5
D gene: NA
clone size: NA

CDR3 protein: CASSGHAQGCGNEKLFF
CDR3 DNA: TGCGCCAGTTCGGGACACGCCCAAGGTTGTGGTAATGAAAAACTGTTTTTT
V gene: TRBV23-1
J gene: TRBJ1-4
D gene: NA
clone size: few

CDR3 protein: CAWTDNRGTSGEQFF
CDR3 DNA: TGTGCCTGGACCGACAACAGGGGCACGAGTGGTGAGCAGTTCTTC
V gene: TRBV30
J gene: TRBJ2-1
D gene: TRBD1
clone size: few

CDR3 protein: CASSLEQGARGYTF
CDR3 DNA: TGTGCCAGCAGCTTGGAACAGGGGGCGCGTGGCTACACCTTC
V gene: TRBV5-6
J gene: TRBJ1-2
D gene: TRBD1
clone size: NA

CDR3 protein: CAQDLEADTQYF
CDR3 DNA: TGTGCCCAGGACCTGGAGGCCGATACGCAGTATTTT
V gene: TRBV19
J gene: TRBJ2-3
D gene: NA
clone size: few

CDR3 protein: CASSQGPRGTVTDTQYF
CDR3 DNA: TGTGCCAGCAGCCAAGGTCCTAGAGGGACAGTCACAGATACGCAGTATTTT
V gene: TRBV4-2
J gene: TRBJ2-3
D gene: TRBD1
clone size: few

CDR3 protein: CASSSRQGSSYEQYF
CDR3 DNA: TGTGCCAGCAGCTCCAGACAGGGAAGCTCCTACGAGCAGTACTTC
V gene: TRBV7-3
J gene: TRBJ2-7
D gene: TRBD1
clone size: NA

CDR3 protein: CACDPRGTSGYNEQFF
CDR3 DNA: TGTGCCTGCGACCCGAGGGGGACTAGCGGTTACAATGAGCAGTTCTTC
V gene: TRBV30
J gene: TRBJ2-1
D gene: TRBD2
clone size: NA

CDR3 protein: CASSLARAGGPYSSYNEQFF
CDR3 DNA: TGTGCCAGCAGCTTAGCCAGAGCGGGAGGGCCTTACAGCTCCTACAATGAGCAGTTCTTC
V gene: TRBV7-2
J gene: TRBJ2-1
D gene: TRBD2
clone size: NA

CDR3 protein: CASRRTSGDYNEQFF
CDR3 DNA: TGTGCCAGCAGGAGGACTAGCGGGGACTACAATGAGCAGTTCTTC
V gene: TRBV25-1
J gene: TRBJ2-1
D gene: TRBD2
clone size: few

CDR3 protein: CASSPVHPGDQPQHF
CDR3 DNA: TGTGCCAGCAGTCCCGTTCACCCAGGGGATCAGCCCCAGCATTTT
V gene: TRBV28
J gene: TRBJ1-5
D gene: NA
clone size: NA

CDR3 protein: CASSLGQGAYEQYF
CDR3 DNA: TGTGCCAGCAGCCTGGGACAGGGGGCCTACGAGCAGTACTTC
V gene: TRBV9
J gene: TRBJ2-7
D gene: TRBD1
clone size: few

CDR3 protein: CASSGRGAGANVLTF
CDR3 DNA: TGTGCCAGCAGCGGGAGGGGCGCTGGGGCCAACGTCCTGACTTTC
V gene: TRBV11-2
J gene: TRBJ2-6
D gene: TRBD2
clone size: few

CDR3 protein: CASSPDRGSYNEQFF
CDR3 DNA: TGTGCCAGCAGCCCGGACAGGGGATCCTACAATGAGCAGTTCTTC
V gene: TRBV7-9
J gene: TRBJ2-1
D gene: TRBD1
clone size: NA

CDR3 protein: CAIRQGRGNTEAFF
CDR3 DNA: TGTGCCATTAGACAGGGGCGCGGTAACACTGAAGCTTTCTTT
V gene: TRBV10-3
J gene: TRBJ1-1
D gene: TRBD1
clone size: few

CDR3 protein: CASTSGRGETQYF
CDR3 DNA: TGTGCCAGTACCAGCGGGAGGGGGGAGACCCAGTACTTC
V gene: TRBV19
J gene: TRBJ2-5
D gene: TRBD2
clone size: NA

CDR3 protein: CATHTGELFF
CDR3 DNA: TGTGCTACACACACCGGGGAGCTGTTTTTT
V gene: TRBV11-2
J gene: TRBJ2-2
D gene: NA
clone size: few

CDR3 protein: CASSNPGLAGAETQYF
CDR3 DNA: TGTGCCAGTAGTAACCCGGGACTAGCGGGAGCGGAGACCCAGTACTTC
V gene: TRBV19
J gene: TRBJ2-5
D gene: TRBD2
clone size: few

CDR3 protein: CASSLAGVAFF
CDR3 DNA: TGTGCCAGCAGTTTAGCCGGTGTAGCTTTCTTT
V gene: TRBV27
J gene: TRBJ1-1
D gene: NA
clone size: NA

CDR3 protein: CASSPGTDNQPQHF
CDR3 DNA: TGTGCCAGCTCACCCGGGACAGACAATCAGCCCCAGCATTTT
V gene: TRBV18
J gene: TRBJ1-5
D gene: TRBD1
clone size: few

CDR3 protein: CASSLVGGTNYGYTF
CDR3 DNA: TGCGCCAGCAGCTTGGTAGGGGGAACGAACTATGGCTACACCTTC
V gene: TRBV5-1
J gene: TRBJ1-2
D gene: NA
clone size: few

CDR3 protein: CASSRTGQAVTDTQYF
CDR3 DNA: TGCGCCAGCAGCCGGACTGGACAGGCTGTCACAGATACGCAGTATTTT
V gene: TRBV4-1
J gene: TRBJ2-3
D gene: TRBD1
clone size: few